This T cell receptor (beta chain) was captured by sequencing in a study of T cell changes during pregnancy in multiple sclerosis (dated by TCRdb to between 2017 and 2020). Study-level background: Changes in the T cell repertoire over the course of pregnancy were examined in this study in women with multiple sclerosis.

Library generation was performed with the immunoSEQ multiplex PCR assay. TCRdb obtained this table from immuneACCESS and retained in-frame rearrangements with V and J assigned. These tables miss some clones; where compared with another copy, unresolved V genes account for less than half of the shortfall, and the remainder is unexplained. The sample table holds about 87,000 clones, of which just over 90% were seen once. Approximately 1.3% of the sample belongs to the ten largest clones. Regarding this clone: The antigen it binds to is not known. No base quality information exists; no much larger clone differs at one position.

Via the germline V gene, CDR1 is MDHEN and CDR2 SYDVKM. V and J lose 5 bases and 2 bases, and a span of 4 bases separates them. The CDR3, from cysteine to phenylalanine, totals 11 residues. The CDR3 DNA has 33 bases and is translated from base 1. The material sequenced was peripheral blood, taken in the third trimester of pregnancy. The rearranged segments are TRBV28 and TRBJ2-7, with the D gene not confidently named. The origin of this receptor is a female donor in good health, enrolled as a control in a pregnancy study. The CDR3 is CASSPAYEQYF. The DNA is TGTGCCAGCAGTCCTGCCTACGAGCAGTACTTC.